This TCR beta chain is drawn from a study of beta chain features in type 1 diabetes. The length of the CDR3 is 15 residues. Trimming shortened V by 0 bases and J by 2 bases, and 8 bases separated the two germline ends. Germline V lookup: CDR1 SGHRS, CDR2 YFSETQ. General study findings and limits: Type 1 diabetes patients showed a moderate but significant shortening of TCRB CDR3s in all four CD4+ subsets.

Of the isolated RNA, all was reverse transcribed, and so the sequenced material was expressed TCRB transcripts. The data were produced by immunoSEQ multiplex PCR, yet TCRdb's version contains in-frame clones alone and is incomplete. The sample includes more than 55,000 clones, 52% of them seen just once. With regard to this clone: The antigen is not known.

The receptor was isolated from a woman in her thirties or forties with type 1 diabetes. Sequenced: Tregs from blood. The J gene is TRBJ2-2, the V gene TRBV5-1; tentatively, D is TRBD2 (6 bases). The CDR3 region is CASSLEGTNTGELFF. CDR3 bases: TGCGCCAGCAGCTTGGAAGGGACTAACACCGGGGAGCTGTTTTTT.